This TCR beta chain was recovered during a study of regulatory T cells in long-lasting Graves disease. Notes on this clonotype: Its antigen is not identified.

V trimming: 4 bases; J trimming: 7 bases; junction bases outside the gene matches: 9. Germline loops: CDR1 DFQATT, CDR2 SNEGSKA (reference sequence). CDR3 size: 15 residues. As to time point: persistent/refractory GD, antithyroid drugs over 5 years with positive TRAb. RNA extracted from PBMCs served as the sequencing template. Study findings and constraints: Among samples with persistent disease, TRBV28, TRBJ1-2 and TRBJ2-5 were favored.

Libraries of TCR beta came from iRepertoire HTBI primers plus Arm-PCR of CDR3 regions. One entry per CDR3 protein results from TCRdb running MiXCR on the multiplex PCR reads. Of roughly 430,000 distinct CDR3 sequences in the sample, around 20% were seen once. This clonotype was obtained from a female donor with Graves disease. The rearrangement links TRBV20-1 to TRBJ1-6; 8 nucleotides line up with TRBD1. The sample consisted of peripheral blood mononuclear cells (PBMCs), taken when the disease was refractory, from a patient treated with antithyroid drugs. The CDR3 nucleotides read TGCAGTGCTACCCCAGGGGGCGCCGGGAATTCACCCCTCCACTTT. This codes for CSATPGGAGNSPLHF.